The entry below describes one TCR beta chain. This specimen comes from a study of T cell changes during pregnancy in multiple sclerosis. Sequencing was performed with immunoSEQ multiplex PCR; in TCRdb, only in-frame clones are kept and a portion is missing. The data contain around 69,000 clones, about 91% of them singletons. With 3 bases removed from V and 4 bases from J, the gap between germline ends came to 10 bases. CDR1 SGHAT and CDR2 FQNNGV come from the germline V gene. This CDR3 has 13 residues. This TCR was recovered from a female donor with multiple sclerosis, enrolled in a pregnancy study. The V call is TRBV11-2, the J call TRBJ2-7; D unresolved. Specimen: CD8+ T cells from peripheral blood mononuclear cells, collected before pregnancy. CDR3 loop: CASSLIAGYEQYF. The CDR3, as DNA: TGTGCCAGCAGCTTGATAGCCGGGTACGAGCAGTACTTC.